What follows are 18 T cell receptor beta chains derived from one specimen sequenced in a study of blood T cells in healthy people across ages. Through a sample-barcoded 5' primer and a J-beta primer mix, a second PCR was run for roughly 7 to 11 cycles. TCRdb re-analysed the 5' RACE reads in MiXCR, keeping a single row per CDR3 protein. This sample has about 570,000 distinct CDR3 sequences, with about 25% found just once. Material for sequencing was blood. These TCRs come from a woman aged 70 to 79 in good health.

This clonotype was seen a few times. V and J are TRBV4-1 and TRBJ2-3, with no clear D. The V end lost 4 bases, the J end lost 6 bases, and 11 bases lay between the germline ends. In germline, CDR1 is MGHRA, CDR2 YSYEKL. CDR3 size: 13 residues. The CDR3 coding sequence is TGCGCCAGCAGCCCGATTAGTCGGGATACGCAGTATTTT. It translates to CASSPISRDTQYF.

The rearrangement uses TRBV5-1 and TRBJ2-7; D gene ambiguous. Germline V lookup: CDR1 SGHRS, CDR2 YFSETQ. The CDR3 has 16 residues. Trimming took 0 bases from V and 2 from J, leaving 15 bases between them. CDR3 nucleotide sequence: TGCGCCAGCAGCTTGGAGGGCAACCTCCCGACCTACGAGCAGTACTTC. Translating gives CASSLEGNLPTYEQYF. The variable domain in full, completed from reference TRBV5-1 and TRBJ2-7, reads KAGVTQTPRYLIKTRGQQVTLSCSPISGHRSVSWYQQTPGQGLQFLFEYFSETQRNKGNFPGRFSGRQFSNSRSEMNVSTLELGDSALYLCASSLEGNLPTYEQYFGPGTRLTVT.

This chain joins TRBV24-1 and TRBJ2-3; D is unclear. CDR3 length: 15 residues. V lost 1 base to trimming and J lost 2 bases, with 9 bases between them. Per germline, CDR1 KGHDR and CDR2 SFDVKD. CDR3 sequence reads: CATSDLRDFTDTQYF. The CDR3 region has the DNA TGTGCCACCAGTGATTTAAGGGATTTCACAGATACGCAGTATTTT.

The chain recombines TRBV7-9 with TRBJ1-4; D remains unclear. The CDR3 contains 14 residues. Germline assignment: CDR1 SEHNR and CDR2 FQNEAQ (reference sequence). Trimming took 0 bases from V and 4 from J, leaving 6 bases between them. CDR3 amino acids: CASSLASVNEKLFF. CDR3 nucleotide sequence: TGTGCCAGCAGCTTAGCCTCAGTTAATGAAAAACTGTTTTTT.

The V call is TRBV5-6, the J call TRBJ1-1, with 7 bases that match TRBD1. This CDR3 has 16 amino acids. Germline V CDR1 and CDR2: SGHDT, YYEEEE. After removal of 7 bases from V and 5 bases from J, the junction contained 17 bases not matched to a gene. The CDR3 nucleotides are TGTGCCAGCTTGGTTAGGGGCCGACAGGGAGGAACTGAAGCTTTCTTT. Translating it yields CASLVRGRQGGTEAFF.

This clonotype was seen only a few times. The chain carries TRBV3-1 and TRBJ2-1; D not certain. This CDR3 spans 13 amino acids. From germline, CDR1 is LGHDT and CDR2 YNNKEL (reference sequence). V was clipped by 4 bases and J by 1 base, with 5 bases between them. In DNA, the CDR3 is TGTGCCAGCAGCCTCCCTTCCTACAATGAGCAGTTCTTC. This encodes CASSLPSYNEQFF.

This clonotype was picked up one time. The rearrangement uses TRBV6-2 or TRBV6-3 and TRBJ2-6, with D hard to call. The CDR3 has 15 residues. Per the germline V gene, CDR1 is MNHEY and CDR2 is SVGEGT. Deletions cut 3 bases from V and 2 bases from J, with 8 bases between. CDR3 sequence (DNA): TGTGCCAGCAGTTATTTGGGTACTGGGGCCAACGTCCTGACTTTC. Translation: CASSYLGTGANVLTF.

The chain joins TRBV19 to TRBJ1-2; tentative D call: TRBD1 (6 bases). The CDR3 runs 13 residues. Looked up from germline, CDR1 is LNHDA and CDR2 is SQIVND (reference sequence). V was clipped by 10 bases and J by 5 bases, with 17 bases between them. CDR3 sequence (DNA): TGTGCCACCCAACCGGGGGCGCGTTATGGCTACACCTTC. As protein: CATQPGARYGYTF. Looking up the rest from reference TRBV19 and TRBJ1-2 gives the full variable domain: DGGITQSPKYLFRKEGQNVTLSCEQNLNHDAMYWYRQDPGQGLRLIYYSQIVNDFQKGDIAEGYSVSREKKESFPLTVTSAQKNPTAFYLCATQPGARYGYTFGSGTRLTVV.

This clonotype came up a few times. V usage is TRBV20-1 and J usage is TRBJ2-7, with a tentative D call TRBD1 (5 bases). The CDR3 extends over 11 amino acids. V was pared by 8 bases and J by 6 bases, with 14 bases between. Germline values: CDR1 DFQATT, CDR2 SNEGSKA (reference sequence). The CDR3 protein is CSSRTLGEQYF. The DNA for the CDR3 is TGCAGTAGCCGGACATTGGGCGAGCAGTACTTC.

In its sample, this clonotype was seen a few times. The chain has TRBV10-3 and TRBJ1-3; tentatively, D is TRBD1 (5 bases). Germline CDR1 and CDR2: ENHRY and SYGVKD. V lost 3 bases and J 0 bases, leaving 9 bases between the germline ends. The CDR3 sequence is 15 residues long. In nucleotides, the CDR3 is TGTGCCATCAGTGAAGGGACCTACTCTGGAAACACCATATATTTT. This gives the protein CAISEGTYSGNTIYF.

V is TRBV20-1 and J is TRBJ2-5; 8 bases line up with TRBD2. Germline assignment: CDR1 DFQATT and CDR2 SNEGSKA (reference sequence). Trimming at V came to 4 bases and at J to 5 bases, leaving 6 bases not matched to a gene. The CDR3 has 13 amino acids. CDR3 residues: CSANGPGGETQYF. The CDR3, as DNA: TGCAGTGCTAACGGACCGGGAGGGGAGACCCAGTACTTC.

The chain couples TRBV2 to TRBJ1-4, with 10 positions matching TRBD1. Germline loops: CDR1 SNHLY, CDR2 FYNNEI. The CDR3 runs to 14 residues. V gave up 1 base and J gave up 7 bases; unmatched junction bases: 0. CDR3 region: CASSEGTGGEKLFF. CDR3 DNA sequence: TGTGCCAGCAGTGAAGGGACAGGGGGTGAAAAACTGTTTTTT.

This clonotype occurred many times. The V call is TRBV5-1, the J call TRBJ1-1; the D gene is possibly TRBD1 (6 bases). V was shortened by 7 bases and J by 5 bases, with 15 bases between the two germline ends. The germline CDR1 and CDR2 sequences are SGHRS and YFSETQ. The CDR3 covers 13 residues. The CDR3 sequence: CASSSRGGTEAFF. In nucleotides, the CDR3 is TGCGCCAGCTCTAGCAGGGGCGGGACTGAAGCTTTCTTT.

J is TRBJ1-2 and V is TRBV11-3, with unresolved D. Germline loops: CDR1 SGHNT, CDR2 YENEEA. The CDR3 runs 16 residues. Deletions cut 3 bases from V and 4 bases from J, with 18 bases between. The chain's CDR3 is CASSFSKGAAGYGYTF. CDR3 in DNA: TGTGCCAGCAGCTTTAGTAAGGGTGCAGCGGGCTATGGCTACACCTTC.

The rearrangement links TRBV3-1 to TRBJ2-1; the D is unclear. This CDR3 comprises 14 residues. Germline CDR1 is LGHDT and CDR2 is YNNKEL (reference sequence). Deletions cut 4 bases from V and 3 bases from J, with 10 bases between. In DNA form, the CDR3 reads TGTGCCAGCAGCCCTAGAAAGGACTACAATGAGCAGTTCTTC. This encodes CASSPRKDYNEQFF.

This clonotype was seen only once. This chain's CDR3 is CSVESAGRETQYF. CDR3 nucleotides: TGCAGCGTTGAATCGGCAGGGCGGGAGACCCAGTACTTC. V and J are TRBV29-1 and TRBJ2-5, with D perhaps matching TRBD1 (5 bases). V was shortened by 2 bases and J by 5 bases, with 12 bases between the two germline ends. CDR1 and CDR2 from the germline V gene are SQVTM and ANQGSEA. The CDR3 covers 13 residues.

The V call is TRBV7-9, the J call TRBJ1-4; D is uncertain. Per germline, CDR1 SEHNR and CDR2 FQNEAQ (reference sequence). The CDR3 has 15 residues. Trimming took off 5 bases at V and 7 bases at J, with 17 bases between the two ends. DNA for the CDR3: TGTGCCAGCAGCCCCGAGGTGTCCTTAGCTGAAAAACTGTTTTTT. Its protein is CASSPEVSLAEKLFF.

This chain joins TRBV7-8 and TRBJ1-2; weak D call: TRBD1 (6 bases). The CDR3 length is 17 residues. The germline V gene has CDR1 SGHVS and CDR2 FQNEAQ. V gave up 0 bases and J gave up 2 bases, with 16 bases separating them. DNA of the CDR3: TGTGCCAGCAGCTTAGCCGGGGGCTCAGCGAAGAACTATGGCTACACCTTC. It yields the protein CASSLAGGSAKNYGYTF. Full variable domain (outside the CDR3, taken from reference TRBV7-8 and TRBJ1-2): GAGVSQSPRYKVAKRGQDVALRCDPISGHVSLFWYQQALGQGPEFLTYFQNEAQLDKSGLPSDRFFAERPEGSVSTLKIQRTQQEDSAVYLCASSLAGGSAKNYGYTFGSGTRLTVV.